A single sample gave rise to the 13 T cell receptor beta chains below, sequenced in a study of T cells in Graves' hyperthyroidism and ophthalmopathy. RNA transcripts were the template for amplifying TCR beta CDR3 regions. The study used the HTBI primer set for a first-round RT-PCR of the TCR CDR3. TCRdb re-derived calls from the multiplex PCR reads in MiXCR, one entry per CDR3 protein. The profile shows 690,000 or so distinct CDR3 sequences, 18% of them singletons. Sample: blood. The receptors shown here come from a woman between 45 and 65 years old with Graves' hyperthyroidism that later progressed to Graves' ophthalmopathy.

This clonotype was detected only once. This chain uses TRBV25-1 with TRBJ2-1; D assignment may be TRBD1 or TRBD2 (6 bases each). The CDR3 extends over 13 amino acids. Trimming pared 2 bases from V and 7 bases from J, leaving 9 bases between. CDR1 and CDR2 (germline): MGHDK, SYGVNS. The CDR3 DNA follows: TGTGCCAGCAGTGAACGGGGGCAGAATGAGCAGTTCTTC. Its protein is CASSERGQNEQFF.

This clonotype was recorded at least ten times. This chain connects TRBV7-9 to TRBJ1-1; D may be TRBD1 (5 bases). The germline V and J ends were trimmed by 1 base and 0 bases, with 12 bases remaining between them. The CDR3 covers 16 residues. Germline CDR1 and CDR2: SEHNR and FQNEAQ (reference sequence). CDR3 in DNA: TGTGCCAGCAGCTTAGACGGGGGAAGGATGAACACTGAAGCTTTCTTT. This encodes CASSLDGGRMNTEAFF.

CDR3 loop: CSARVPGVNTEAFF. The CDR3 nucleotides read TGCAGTGCTAGAGTACCAGGGGTGAACACTGAAGCTTTCTTT. This chain connects TRBV20-1 to TRBJ1-1, with a possible D match to TRBD1 (6 bases). CDR1 and CDR2 (germline): DFQATT, SNEGSKA (reference sequence). The CDR3 runs to 14 residues. The germline V and J ends were trimmed by 1 base and 0 bases, with 9 bases remaining between them.

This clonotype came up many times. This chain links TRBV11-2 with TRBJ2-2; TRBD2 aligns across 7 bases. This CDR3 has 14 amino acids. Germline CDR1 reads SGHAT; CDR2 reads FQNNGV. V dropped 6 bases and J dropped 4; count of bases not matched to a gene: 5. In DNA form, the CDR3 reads TGTGCCAGCAGATCCCTAGCGGCCACCGGGGAGCTGTTTTTT. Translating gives CASRSLAATGELFF.

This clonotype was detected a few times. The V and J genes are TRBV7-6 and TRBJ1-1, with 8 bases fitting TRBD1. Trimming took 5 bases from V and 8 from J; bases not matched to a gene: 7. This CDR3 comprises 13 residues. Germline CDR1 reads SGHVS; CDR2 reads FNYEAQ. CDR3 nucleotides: TGTGCCAGCAGCAACGCCCGGACAGGGGAAGCTTTCTTT. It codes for CASSNARTGEAFF.

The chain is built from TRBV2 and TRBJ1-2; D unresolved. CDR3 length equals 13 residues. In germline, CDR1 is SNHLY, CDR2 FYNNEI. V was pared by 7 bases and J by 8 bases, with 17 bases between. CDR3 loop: CASTWGNTEGYTF. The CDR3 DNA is TGTGCCAGCACTTGGGGAAATACGGAGGGCTACACCTTC. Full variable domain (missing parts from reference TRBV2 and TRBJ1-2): EPEVTQTPSHQVTQMGQEVILRCVPISNHLYFYWYRQILGQKVEFLVSFYNNEISEKSEIFDDQFSVERPDGSNFTLKIRSTKLEDSAMYFCASTWGNTEGYTFGSGTRLTVV.

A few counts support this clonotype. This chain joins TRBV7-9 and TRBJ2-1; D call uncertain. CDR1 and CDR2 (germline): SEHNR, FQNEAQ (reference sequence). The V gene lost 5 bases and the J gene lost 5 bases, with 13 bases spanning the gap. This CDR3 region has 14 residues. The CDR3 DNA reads TGTGCCAGCAGCGCGCTGGAGCCCCACAATGAGCAGTTCTTC. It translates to CASSALEPHNEQFF.

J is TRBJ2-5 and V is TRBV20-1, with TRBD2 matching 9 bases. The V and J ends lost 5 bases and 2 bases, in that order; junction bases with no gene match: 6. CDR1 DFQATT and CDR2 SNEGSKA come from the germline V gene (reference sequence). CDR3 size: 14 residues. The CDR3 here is CSASPTSGQETQYF. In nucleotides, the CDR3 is TGCAGTGCTTCACCCACTAGCGGGCAAGAGACCCAGTACTTC.

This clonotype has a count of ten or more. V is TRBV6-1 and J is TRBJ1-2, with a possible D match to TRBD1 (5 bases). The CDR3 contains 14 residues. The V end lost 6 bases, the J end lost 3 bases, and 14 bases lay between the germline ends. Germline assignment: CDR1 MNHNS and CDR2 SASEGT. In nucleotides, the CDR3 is TGTGCCAGCAGCAGTGATGGCAGGGACTATGGCTACACCTTC. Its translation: CASSSDGRDYGYTF.

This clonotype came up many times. This CDR3 is CASSLRRSTDTQYF. In DNA form, the CDR3 reads TGTGCCAGCAGCTTGAGGCGGAGCACAGATACGCAGTATTTT. This chain links TRBV11-2 with TRBJ2-3, with D uncertain. Trimming shortened V by 3 bases and J by 0 bases, and 7 bases separated the two germline ends. Germline CDR1 reads SGHAT; CDR2 reads FQNNGV. The CDR3 spans 14 residues.

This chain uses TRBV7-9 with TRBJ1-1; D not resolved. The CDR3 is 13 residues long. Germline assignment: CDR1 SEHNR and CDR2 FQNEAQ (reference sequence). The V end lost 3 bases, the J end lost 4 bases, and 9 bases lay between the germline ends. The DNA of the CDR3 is TGTGCCAGCAGCTTCGGAGTCAGCACTGAAGCTTTCTTT. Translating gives CASSFGVSTEAFF. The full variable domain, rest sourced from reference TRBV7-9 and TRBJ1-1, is DTGVSQNPRHKITKRGQNVTFRCDPISEHNRLYWYRQTLGQGPEFLTYFQNEAQLEKSRLLSDRFSAERPKGSFSTLEIQRTEQGDSAMYLCASSFGVSTEAFFGQGTRLTVV.

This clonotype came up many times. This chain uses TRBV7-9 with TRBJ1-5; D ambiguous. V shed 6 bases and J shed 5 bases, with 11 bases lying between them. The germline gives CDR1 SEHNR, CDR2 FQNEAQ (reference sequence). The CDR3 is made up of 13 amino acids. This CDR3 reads CASSDGLYQPQHF. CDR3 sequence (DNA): TGTGCCAGCAGTGACGGACTTTATCAGCCCCAGCATTTT.

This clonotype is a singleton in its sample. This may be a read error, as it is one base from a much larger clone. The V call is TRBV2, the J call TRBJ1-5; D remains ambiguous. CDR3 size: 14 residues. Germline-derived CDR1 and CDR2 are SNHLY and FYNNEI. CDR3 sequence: CACSERQRNQPQHF. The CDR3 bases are TGTGCCTGCAGTGAACGCCAGCGCAATCAGCCCCAGCATTTT.